The sequence of this T cell receptor (beta chain) was determined in a study of CD8 T cells in ankylosing spondylitis listed by TCRdb under 2017. As for the study more broadly: The study profiled T cell receptor beta repertoires in healthy donors and ankylosing spondylitis patients to find disease-linked TCR variants. The full study cohort was made up of roughly 25 ankylosing spondylitis patients and 108 healthy donors. Peripheral blood was sampled, and synovial fluid was also collected from ankylosing spondylitis patients.

Looking up the germline V gene (reference sequence) yields CDR1 SEHNR and CDR2 FQNEAQ. Inclusive of the bounding cysteine and phenylalanine, the CDR3 is 14 residues long. CDR3 DNA only is kept here, 42 bases in frame from base 1. V lost 4 bases and J lost 4 bases; the stretch between them is 13 bases long. The reads were generated on an Illumina HiSeq 2500. TCR beta libraries were prepared by quantitative 5'-RACE with molecular barcodes. On the study's bioinformatics: Disease-linked TCR variants were identified with a new computational method built on a probabilistic model of VDJ rearrangement. TCRdb ran its own pipeline on the public reads, namely fastp trimming at Q25 and MiXCR clone calling, and kept in-frame beta chains. Each entry is one CDR3 protein sequence, shown with its most common DNA and genes. Here the V and J calls rest on TCRdb's processing, not on the authors' analysis. The sample table records fewer than 150,000 distinct CDR3 sequences; roughly 6.6% of these occur just once. About an eighth of the sample lies in the top ten.

The study at large found these results: A TCR beta motif made up of about eight highly homologous amino acid variants appeared to be characteristic of blood from ankylosing spondylitis patients. The disease-linked clones were reported to be significantly enriched in matched synovial fluid samples from ankylosing spondylitis patients. Some of the motif variants had been reported before in the synovial fluid and blood of reactive arthritis patients, a finding that suggests common disease-initiation mechanisms. The disease-linked clones showed a CD8+ phenotype and occurred at relatively low frequencies in peripheral blood.

With regard to this clonotype: Its antigen remains undetermined. Base-call qualities are not available, and no considerably larger clone is one nucleotide away.

This sequence uses TRBV7-9 and TRBJ1-1; TRBD1 is a weak D gene call, 6 bases matching. What was sequenced was blood, either unsorted or a sorted T cell fraction (not recorded which). This clonotype was sampled from a female donor with ankylosing spondylitis or in good health (not recorded which). The base sequence is TGTGCCAGCAGCTCCGAGACCAGGGGCACTGAAGCTTTCTTT. Its translation is CASSSETRGTEAFF.